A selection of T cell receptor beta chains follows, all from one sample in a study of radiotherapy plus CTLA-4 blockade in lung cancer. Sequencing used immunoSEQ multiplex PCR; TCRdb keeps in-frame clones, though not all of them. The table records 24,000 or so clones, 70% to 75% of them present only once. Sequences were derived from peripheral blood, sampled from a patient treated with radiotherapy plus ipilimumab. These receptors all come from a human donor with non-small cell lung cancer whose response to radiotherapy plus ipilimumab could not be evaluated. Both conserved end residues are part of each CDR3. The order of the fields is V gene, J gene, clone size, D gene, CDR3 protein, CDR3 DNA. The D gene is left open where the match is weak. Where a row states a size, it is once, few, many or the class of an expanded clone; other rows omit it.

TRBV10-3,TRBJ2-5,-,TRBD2,CAISGLAGGLWETQYF,TGTGCCATCAGTGGACTAGCGGGAGGGCTTTGGGAGACCCAGTACTTC
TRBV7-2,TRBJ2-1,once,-,CASSLARHHEQFF,TGTGCCAGCAGCTTAGCTCGACATCATGAGCAGTTCTTC
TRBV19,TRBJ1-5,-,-,CVTRAGGLSNQPQHF,TGTGTCACCCGCGCCGGGGGTTTAAGCAATCAGCCCCAGCATTTT
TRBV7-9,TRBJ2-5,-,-,CASSPGAGGRETQYF,TGTGCCAGCAGCCCCGGCGCAGGAGGGCGAGAGACCCAGTACTTC
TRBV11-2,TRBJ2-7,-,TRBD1,CASSHGQGAVYEQYF,TGTGCCAGCAGCCACGGACAGGGGGCGGTCTACGAGCAGTACTTC
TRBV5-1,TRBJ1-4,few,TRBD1,CASSLGQGDSSEKLFF,TGCGCCAGCAGCTTGGGACAGGGTGACAGTAGTGAAAAACTGTTTTTT
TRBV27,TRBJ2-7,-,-,CASSYREANEQYF,TGTGCCAGCAGCTACAGGGAAGCCAACGAGCAGTACTTC
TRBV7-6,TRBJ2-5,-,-,CASSFTGETQYF,TGTGCCAGCAGCTTTACCGGAGAGACCCAGTACTTC
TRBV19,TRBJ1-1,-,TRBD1,CATLETGFNTEAFF,TGTGCCACATTAGAGACAGGGTTCAACACTGAAGCTTTCTTT
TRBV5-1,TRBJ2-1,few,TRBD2,CASSSRPPGGVGDEQFF,TGCGCCAGCAGCTCACGCCCTCCGGGAGGAGTGGGTGATGAGCAGTTCTTC
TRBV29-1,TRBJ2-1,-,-,CSVVDLVAVSYNEQFF,TGCAGCGTTGTGGATTTGGTAGCGGTCTCCTACAATGAGCAGTTCTTC
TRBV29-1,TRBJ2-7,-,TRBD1,CSVVSGTGGSNEQYF,TGCAGCGTTGTGTCCGGGACAGGGGGCTCGAACGAGCAGTACTTC
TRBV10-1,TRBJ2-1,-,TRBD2,CASSVGGRDEQFF,TGCGCCAGCAGTGTAGGCGGGAGGGATGAGCAGTTCTTC
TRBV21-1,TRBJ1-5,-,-,CASSKPPQGQKIQPQHF,TGTGCCAGCAGCAAACCCCCTCAAGGACAGAAAATTCAGCCCCAGCATTTT
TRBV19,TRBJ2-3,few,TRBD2,CASAGLAGARDTQYF,TGTGCCAGCGCCGGACTAGCGGGAGCCCGGGATACGCAGTATTTT
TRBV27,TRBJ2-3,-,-,CASSRQLGDTQYF,TGTGCCAGCAGTAGACAGTTGGGGGATACGCAGTATTTT
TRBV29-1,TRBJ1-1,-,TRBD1,CSAKPGTGVGNTEAFF,TGCAGCGCCAAACCCGGGACAGGTGTGGGGAACACTGAAGCTTTCTTT
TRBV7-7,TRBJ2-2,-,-,CASSLFLNTGELFF,TGTGCTAGCAGCTTGTTCCTGAACACCGGGGAGCTGTTTTTT
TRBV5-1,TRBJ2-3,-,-,CASSLGQGGPDTQYF,TGCGCCAGCAGCTTGGGACAGGGAGGACCAGATACGCAGTATTTT
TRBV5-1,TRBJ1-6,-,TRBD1,CASSLILTGINNSPLHF,TGCGCCAGCAGCTTGATTTTGACAGGGATCAATAATTCACCCCTCCACTTT